This is a list of T cell receptor beta chains from one sample in a study of blood T cell repertoires in COVID-19. Here immunoSEQ multiplex PCR was the method, and the copy in TCRdb shows in-frame clones only, minus some. Here the sample spans approximately 230,000 clones, around 82% being singletons. Sequencing was performed on peripheral blood. These receptor sequences come from a man older than 75 with acute or convalescent COVID-19. The CDR3 runs from the conserved cysteine through the conserved F or W. D genes are given only for firm matches. Rows may omit the clone size; those that give it use once, few, many or a size class.

length	size	V	J	D	DNA	CDR3
15	-	TRBV19	TRBJ2-2	TRBD1	TGTGCCAGTAGTATTGGACAGGGGGGCACCGGGGAGCTGTTTTTT	CASSIGQGGTGELFF
15	-	TRBV18	TRBJ2-3	TRBD1	TGTGCCAGCTCATCAAGACAGGGCGGCACAGATACGCAGTATTTT	CASSSRQGGTDTQYF
16	-	TRBV18	TRBJ1-6	-	TGTGCCAGCGATTTCGGTGGCCGGGGGAATAATTCACCCCTCCACTTT	CASDFGGRGNNSPLHF
13	-	TRBV10-2	TRBJ1-1	-	TGCGCCAGCAGCCCGGGTCAGGGCACTGAAGCTTTCTTT	CASSPGQGTEAFF
13	-	TRBV2	TRBJ2-3	-	TGTGCAACCAAGGGAGTAGGGCCAGATACGCAGTATTTT	CATKGVGPDTQYF
17	-	TRBV4-1	TRBJ1-1	-	TGCGCCAGCAGCCAATCGAGGCGGGGGAGAGGGAGCACTGAAGCTTTCTTT	CASSQSRRGRGSTEAFF
14	-	TRBV5-1	TRBJ2-3	-	TGCGCCAGCAGCCCCCTCCCGAGCACAGATACGCAGTATTTT	CASSPLPSTDTQYF
15	-	TRBV4-1	TRBJ1-6	-	TGCGCCAGCAGCCAAGATAGGGGTGGGTATTCACCCCTCCACTTT	CASSQDRGGYSPLHF
15	-	TRBV6-2/TRBV6-3	TRBJ1-3	-	TGTGCCAGCAGTTACCGGCCAGGCCAAGGAAACACCATATATTTT	CASSYRPGQGNTIYF
13	-	TRBV7-3	TRBJ2-3	-	TGTGCCAGCAGCTTAGATTTCGGGGATACGCAGTATTTT	CASSLDFGDTQYF
14	-	TRBV23-1	TRBJ2-1	-	TGCGCCAGCAGTCAGGGAGACAATACCAATGAGCAGTTCTTC	CASSQGDNTNEQFF
15	-	TRBV6-5	TRBJ2-3	-	TGTGCCAGCATCGAAACCGGGCGGGGCACAGATACGCAGTATTTT	CASIETGRGTDTQYF
11	-	TRBV5-6	TRBJ2-1	-	TGTGCCAGCAGCTTACAGGGAGGGGGGCTCTTC	CASSLQGGGLF
13	-	TRBV6-5	TRBJ2-7	TRBD2	TGTGCCAGCAGTAGACTAGCAGACTACGAGCAGTACTTC	CASSRLADYEQYF
13	-	TRBV6-1	TRBJ1-6	-	TGTGCCAGCAGTGAATCGCAGGGCTCACCCCTCCACTTT	CASSESQGSPLHF
17	-	TRBV5-1	TRBJ2-5	TRBD2	TGCGCCAGCAGCTTGGCACAGGGACTAGCGAGCCAAGAGACCCAGTACTTC	CASSLAQGLASQETQYF
13	-	TRBV7-3	TRBJ2-7	TRBD2	TGTGCCAGCAGCCTACTAGCGGGAGACGAGCAGTACTTC	CASSLLAGDEQYF
13	-	TRBV6-5	TRBJ2-1	TRBD2	TGTGCCAGCAGACCGGGACTAGCCGATGAGCAGTTCTTC	CASRPGLADEQFF
15	-	TRBV3-1/TRBV3-2	TRBJ2-3	TRBD2	TGTGCCAGCAGCCTCTCTAGCGGGAGTACAGATACGCAGTATTTT	CASSLSSGSTDTQYF
15	-	TRBV7-8	TRBJ2-4	TRBD2	TGTGCCAGCAGCCCCCGACTAGCGGGGGAAAACATTCAGTACTTC	CASSPRLAGENIQYF
15	-	TRBV20-1	TRBJ1-1	-	TGCAGTGCTAGTCCCGCAGGGCGGTATAGAACTGAAGCTTTCTTT	CSASPAGRYRTEAFF
15	-	TRBV3-1/TRBV3-2	TRBJ1-1	-	TGTGCCAGCAGCGTCAGCGGGTTGTCGAACACTGAAGCTTTCTTT	CASSVSGLSNTEAFF
15	-	TRBV18	TRBJ2-7	-	TGTGCCAGCTCACGATCCGCCGGACAGACCTACGAGCAGTACTTC	CASSRSAGQTYEQYF
12	-	TRBV2	TRBJ1-2	-	TGTGCCAGCAGTGAAACAGTGTATGGCTACACCTTC	CASSETVYGYTF
13	-	TRBV19	TRBJ2-5	TRBD1	TGTGCCAGTTCCGGGACAGGAGGGGAGACCCAGTACTTC	CASSGTGGETQYF
15	-	TRBV20-1	TRBJ2-3	TRBD2	TGCAGTGCTAGTTTCGACCCGGGGGGAACAGATACGCAGTATTTT	CSASFDPGGTDTQYF
13	-	TRBV7-9	TRBJ1-4	-	TGTGCCAGCAGCTTGGGGACATATGAAAAACTGTTTTTT	CASSLGTYEKLFF
12	once	TRBV6-5	TRBJ1-4	-	TGTGCCAGCCAGGCGACTAATGAAAAACTGTTTTTT	CASQATNEKLFF
13	-	TRBV2	TRBJ1-5	-	TGTGCCAGCAGAATCGACGGGGATCAGCCCCAGCATTTT	CASRIDGDQPQHF
15	-	TRBV6-2/TRBV6-3	TRBJ2-1	TRBD2	TGTGCCAGCAGCTCCACTAGCGGGAGGGCCTTTGAGCAGTTCTTC	CASSSTSGRAFEQFF